This entry lists 17 T cell receptor beta chains sequenced from one sample in a study of identical twins (dated by TCRdb to 2016 to 2018). The library was made by 5' RACE. Sequenced on an Illumina HiSeq 2000. TCRdb reprocessed the public reads (quality trimming at Q25 with fastp, clone calling with MiXCR) and kept in-frame beta chains. A single entry per CDR3 protein holds the most common genes and DNA from its merged rows. This sample is represented by fewer than 500,000 distinct CDR3 sequences; roughly an eighth of them were singletons. Approximately 1% of the sample comes from the top ten. These data also featured in a second study, about yellow fever vaccine responses in identical twins.

Sequencing used CD4+ T cells sorted from blood. These receptors were collected from a woman in her late teens or twenties in good health.

This clonotype showed up just a few times. The chain recombines TRBV11-2 with TRBJ1-2; D gene uncertain. Germline V gene data show CDR1 as SGHAT and CDR2 as FQNNGV. Trimming left V 5 bases short and J 5 bases short, with 15 bases between. The CDR3 consists of 14 residues. Here the CDR3 DNA reads TGTGCCAGCAGCAGCCAACGCACCAGATATGGCTACACCTTC. It translates to CASSSQRTRYGYTF. Full variable domain (missing parts from reference TRBV11-2 and TRBJ1-2): EAGVAQSPRYKIIEKRQSVAFWCNPISGHATLYWYQQILGQGPKLLIQFQNNGVVDDSQLPKDRFSAERLKGVDSTLKIQPAKLEDSAVYLCASSSQRTRYGYTFGSGTRLTVV.

The sample holds a few counts of this clonotype. Sequence at one end of the junction differs from germline and may be a read error. The V and J genes are TRBV7-3 and TRBJ2-5; D is unresolved. Germline CDR1 and CDR2: SGHTA and FQGTGA. The CDR3 is made up of 14 amino acids. The CDR3 sequence is CASSLTAGQETQYF. CDR3 in DNA: TGTGCCAGCAGCCTAACGGCAGGTCAAGAGACCCAGTACTTC.

This clonotype was picked up many times. The chain joins TRBV7-9 to TRBJ2-7, with D possibly called TRBD1 or TRBD2 (5 bases each). Trimming cost V 6 bases and J 2 bases, with 17 bases left between them. Germline V gives CDR1 SEHNR, CDR2 FQNEAQ (reference sequence). CDR3 length: 15 residues. This CDR3 is CASRAPRGGTYEQYF. The CDR3 coding sequence is TGTGCCAGCAGGGCGCCTCGTGGGGGTACCTACGAGCAGTACTTC. The full variable domain, its missing parts supplied by reference TRBV7-9 and TRBJ2-7, is DTGVSQNPRHKITKRGQNVTFRCDPISEHNRLYWYRQTLGQGPEFLTYFQNEAQLEKSRLLSDRFSAERPKGSFSTLEIQRTEQGDSAMYLCASRAPRGGTYEQYFGPGTRLTVT.

The chain recombines TRBV6-2 or TRBV6-3 with TRBJ2-3, with a tentative D call TRBD2 (6 bases). The V gene lost 7 bases and the J gene lost 3 bases, with 17 bases spanning the gap. The CDR3 covers 15 residues. Germline V lookup: CDR1 MNHEY, CDR2 SVGEGT. The CDR3 reads CASTSSGTPTDTQYF. DNA for the CDR3: TGTGCCAGCACCAGTAGCGGAACCCCGACAGATACGCAGTATTTT.

This clonotype occurred many times. V is TRBV4-1 and J is TRBJ2-1, with 10 positions matching TRBD1. Germline values: CDR1 MGHRA, CDR2 YSYEKL. With 2 bases clipped from V and 6 bases from J, the junction kept 10 bases outside the gene matches. The CDR3 spans 17 residues. This chain's CDR3 is CASSQFEKGTGVNEQFF. The CDR3, as DNA: TGCGCCAGCAGCCAATTCGAGAAAGGGACAGGGGTCAATGAGCAGTTCTTC.

This clonotype was found many times. This chain joins TRBV7-8 and TRBJ2-3, with a tentative D call TRBD1 (5 bases). V shed 5 bases and J shed 0 bases, with 12 bases lying between them. Germline V gives CDR1 SGHVS, CDR2 FQNEAQ. The CDR3 contains 15 residues. CDR3 sequence reads: CASSLRGPSTDTQYF. The CDR3 DNA reads TGTGCCAGCAGCCTAAGGGGTCCTAGCACAGATACGCAGTATTTT. Drawing the rest from reference TRBV7-8 and TRBJ2-3, the complete variable domain is GAGVSQSPRYKVAKRGQDVALRCDPISGHVSLFWYQQALGQGPEFLTYFQNEAQLDKSGLPSDRFFAERPEGSVSTLKIQRTQQEDSAVYLCASSLRGPSTDTQYFGPGTRLTVL.

The table lists this clonotype with many counts. The chain carries TRBV7-8 and TRBJ2-5, with 10 bases lining up with TRBD2. Losses at the gene ends were 1 base for V and 5 bases for J; bases not matched to a gene: 7. The CDR3 totals 16 residues. Germline values: CDR1 SGHVS, CDR2 FQNEAQ. CDR3 nucleotides: TGTGCCAGCAGCTTAGGAAGCGGGAGGGCCGGGGAGACCCAGTACTTC. This gives the protein CASSLGSGRAGETQYF.

The chain employs TRBV7-3 and TRBJ2-3, with D perhaps matching TRBD1 or TRBD2 (5 bases each). From germline, CDR1 is SGHTA and CDR2 FQGTGA. The CDR3 contains 14 residues. V gave up 3 bases and J gave up 6 bases, with 13 bases separating them. The CDR3 sequence is CASSLSGGDDTQYF. The CDR3 nucleotides are TGTGCCAGCAGCTTGTCTGGTGGGGACGATACGCAGTATTTT. The whole variable domain, filled in from reference TRBV7-3 and TRBJ2-3, reads GAGVSQTPSNKVTEKGKYVELRCDPISGHTALYWYRQSLGQGPEFLIYFQGTGAADDSGLPNDRFFAVRPEGSVSTLKIQRTERGDSAVYLCASSLSGGDDTQYFGPGTRLTVL.

There are a few counts of this clonotype. This chain links TRBV7-2 with TRBJ2-4; TRBD2 aligns across 7 bases. CDR3 length equals 17 residues. Germline V lookup: CDR1 SGHTA, CDR2 FQGNSA. The V segment lost 5 bases and the J segment 2 bases; nucleotides outside the gene matches: 12. The CDR3 is CASSPPQRGGTKNIQYF. DNA of the CDR3: TGTGCCAGCAGCCCCCCCCAACGGGGAGGGACCAAAAACATTCAGTACTTC.

The table lists this clonotype with a few counts. The genes are TRBV6-5 and TRBJ2-7; the D gene could be TRBD1 or TRBD2 (5 bases each). CDR1 MNHEY and CDR2 SVGAGI come from the germline V gene. The CDR3 consists of 16 residues. The V gene lost 2 bases and the J gene lost 4 bases, with 18 bases spanning the gap. The CDR3 here is CASSYARRDPRYEQYF. The CDR3 DNA sequence: TGTGCCAGCAGTTACGCAAGACGGGACCCGAGGTACGAGCAGTACTTC.

In its sample, this clonotype was seen many times. This rearrangement joins TRBV3-1 to TRBJ2-7; 12 bases fit TRBD2. The germline CDR1 and CDR2 sequences are LGHDT and YNNKEL (reference sequence). The junction had 3 bases not matched to a gene; V was cut back by 4 bases and J by 2 bases. The CDR3 is 15 residues long. In DNA, the CDR3 is TGTGCCAGCAGCCCCCGGACTAGCGGGGCCTACGAGCAGTACTTC. Its translation: CASSPRTSGAYEQYF.

The chain couples TRBV7-2 to TRBJ2-6, with a tentative D call TRBD1 (6 bases). Trimming pared 7 bases from V and 0 bases from J, leaving 10 bases between. Germline loops: CDR1 SGHTA, CDR2 FQGNSA. CDR3 length: 15 amino acids. As DNA, the CDR3 is TGTGCCAGCATGAGGGGGTCCTCTGGGGCCAACGTCCTGACTTTC. It specifies CASMRGSSGANVLTF.

The V gene is TRBV5-1, the J gene TRBJ2-1; the D gene is possibly TRBD1 (5 bases). Germline CDR1 reads SGHRS; CDR2 reads YFSETQ. The ends were cut back, 4 bases at V and 3 bases at J, with 17 bases in the middle. The CDR3 has 16 amino acids. CDR3 DNA sequence: TGCGCCAGCAGCCTCGCGGATAAGGGGCTCTACAATGAGCAGTTCTTC. Amino acids: CASSLADKGLYNEQFF. Complete variable domain (other parts from reference TRBV5-1 and TRBJ2-1): KAGVTQTPRYLIKTRGQQVTLSCSPISGHRSVSWYQQTPGQGLQFLFEYFSETQRNKGNFPGRFSGRQFSNSRSEMNVSTLELGDSALYLCASSLADKGLYNEQFFGPGTRLTVL.

This clonotype was detected many times. The rearrangement joins TRBV5-6 to TRBJ2-7; no clear D. This CDR3 region has 15 residues. Looked up from germline, CDR1 is SGHDT and CDR2 is YYEEEE. Trimming left V 3 bases short and J 1 base short, with 14 bases between. The CDR3 region is CASSYSLGPSYEQYF. CDR3 DNA sequence: TGTGCCAGCAGCTACAGTTTAGGACCATCCTACGAGCAGTACTTC.

This clonotype was counted only a few times. The chain recombines TRBV7-9 with TRBJ1-5; D is uncertain. Between the trimmed V and J ends, which lost 2 bases and 8 bases, there was a span of 7 bases. Germline lookup yields CDR1 SEHNR and CDR2 FQNEAQ (reference sequence). CDR3 size: 12 residues. In DNA, the CDR3 is TGTGCCAGCAGCTTATTGAGCGAGCCCCAGCATTTT. It is translated as CASSLLSEPQHF.

The rearrangement links TRBV6-2 or TRBV6-3 to TRBJ2-2, with D perhaps matching TRBD2 (5 bases). Per the germline V gene, CDR1 is MNHEY and CDR2 is SVGEGT. CDR3 size: 15 residues. Trimming cost V 4 bases and J 1 base, with 10 bases left between them. The CDR3, as DNA: TGTGCCAGCAGTTGGCTAGCTGGGAACACCGGGGAGCTGTTTTTT. Translated, it gives CASSWLAGNTGELFF.

This clonotype was seen more than once but under ten times. The chain combines TRBV3-1 with TRBJ2-2, with 7 bases that match TRBD2. CDR1 LGHDT and CDR2 YNNKEL come from the germline V gene (reference sequence). CDR3 length equals 17 residues. Trimming took 0 bases from V and 2 from J; bases not matched to a gene: 6. The CDR3 is CASSQDRLAANTGELFF. In DNA, the CDR3 is TGTGCCAGCAGCCAAGATCGACTAGCTGCAAACACCGGGGAGCTGTTTTTT.